This TCR beta chain was profiled in a study of T cells in Graves' hyperthyroidism and ophthalmopathy. General observations from the study: Clonotypes that were expanded in thyroid above 0.001 mostly appeared in blood too.

RNA transcripts provided the source from which TCR beta CDR3 regions were amplified. Using the HTBI primer set, a first-round RT-PCR was run on the TCR CDR3. MiXCR, run by TCRdb on the multiplex PCR reads, gives a single entry per CDR3 protein. The profile shows some 510,000 distinct CDR3 sequences, more than 45% of them singletons. With respect to this clonotype: Its antigen remains unidentified.

Germline loops: CDR1 SGHRS, CDR2 YFSETQ. The CDR3 covers 14 residues. The V segment lost 6 bases and the J segment 1 base; nucleotides outside the gene matches: 5. The TCR sequence derives from a woman aged 18-35 years with Graves' hyperthyroidism. Source material: peripheral blood or thyroid tissue (not recorded which). This rearrangement joins TRBV5-1 to TRBJ1-1; 8 bases are a match to TRBD1. CDR3 loop: CASTGQGGNTEAFF. As DNA, the CDR3 is TGCGCCAGCACCGGACAGGGCGGGAACACTGAAGCTTTCTTT. The whole variable domain, filled in from reference TRBV5-1 and TRBJ1-1, reads KAGVTQTPRYLIKTRGQQVTLSCSPISGHRSVSWYQQTPGQGLQFLFEYFSETQRNKGNFPGRFSGRQFSNSRSEMNVSTLELGDSALYLCASTGQGGNTEAFFGQGTRLTVV.